Sequencing of this T cell receptor (beta chain) was carried out in a study of T-cell memory formation after mild COVID-19. TCRdb recomputed calls from the 5' RACE reads with MiXCR, one row per CDR3 protein. The sample contains 95,000 to 120,000 distinct CDR3 sequences, roughly 19% of which appear only once. The CDR3 covers 15 residues. In germline, CDR1 is SGHRS, CDR2 YFSETQ. V gave up 2 bases and J gave up 5 bases, with 13 bases separating them. Sequencing was carried out using PBMCs or a T cell subset sorted from them (not recorded which). V usage is TRBV5-1 and J usage is TRBJ1-4; perhaps TRBD1 as D (6 bases). The source is a man aged 18 to 30 who had mild COVID-19 (a few samples of this study predate the infection). Cell type and time point are not known. CDR3 nucleotide sequence: TGCGCCAGCAGCTTTTCGGACAGACCAAATGAAAAACTGTTTTTT. This translates into CASSFSDRPNEKLFF. The full variable domain, with the rest looked up from reference TRBV5-1 and TRBJ1-4, is KAGVTQTPRYLIKTRGQQVTLSCSPISGHRSVSWYQQTPGQGLQFLFEYFSETQRNKGNFPGRFSGRQFSNSRSEMNVSTLELGDSALYLCASSFSDRPNEKLFFGSGTQLSVL.